These 17 T cell receptor beta chains share one sample of origin, sequenced in a study of CXCR3-negative and CXCR3-positive naive CD8 T cells (dated by TCRdb to between 2018 and 2021). The run used a NextSeq 550. The Human TCR Profiling Kit (MiLaboratory) was used to prepare UMI-labeled 5' RACE TRB cDNA libraries. After reprocessing by TCRdb, each CDR3 protein sequence is one entry, and no DNA is given. Per the sample table, the count is 100,000 to 150,000 distinct CDR3 sequences. The ten largest clones represent 0.25% to 0.35% of the sample. Source material: naive CXCR3- CD8+ T cells from blood. What the cell subset or site label conveys for this sample: CD45RO-CCR7+CD27+CD95- naive CD8+ T cells lacking CXCR3 (TNR3-). The receptors stem from a human donor in good health. Some clones in this sample may be carry-over from other donors' samples.

The gene calls are TRBV5-1 and TRBJ2-1; there is no DNA to check the TCRdb D call of TRBD1. The CDR3 runs 15 residues. Germline V gene data show CDR1 as SGHRS and CDR2 as YFSETQ. The CDR3 loop reads CASSGRDRGYNEQFF. Combining the CDR3 with reference TRBV5-1 and TRBJ2-1 gives the whole variable domain KAGVTQTPRYLIKTRGQQVTLSCSPISGHRSVSWYQQTPGQGLQFLFEYFSETQRNKGNFPGRFSGRQFSNSRSEMNVSTLELGDSALYLCASSGRDRGYNEQFFGPGTRLTVL.

V gene TRBV28 combines with J gene TRBJ2-1; absent DNA, TCRdb's TRBD1 call cannot be checked. The CDR3 has 14 residues. In germline, CDR1 is MDHEN, CDR2 SYDVKM. The CDR3 is CASSPRPGKYEQFF.

The genes are TRBV5-1 and TRBJ2-2; the D gene TCRdb calls, TRBD1, cannot be checked with no DNA. This CDR3 region has 16 residues. Germline lookup yields CDR1 SGHRS and CDR2 YFSETQ. The CDR3 loop is CASRTGGGRYTGELFF. Using reference TRBV5-1 and TRBJ2-2 for the parts outside the CDR3, the full variable domain is KAGVTQTPRYLIKTRGQQVTLSCSPISGHRSVSWYQQTPGQGLQFLFEYFSETQRNKGNFPGRFSGRQFSNSRSEMNVSTLELGDSALYLCASRTGGGRYTGELFFGEGSRLTVL.

V usage is TRBV7-6 and J usage is TRBJ2-1. Germline assignment: CDR1 SGHVS and CDR2 FNYEAQ. The CDR3 spans 13 residues. The CDR3 is CASSYGTNNEQFF.

The rearrangement links TRBV3-1 to TRBJ2-3; TCRdb proposes TRBD2, but this gene call is untestable without DNA. CDR1 LGHDT and CDR2 YNNKEL come from the germline V gene (reference sequence). The CDR3 extends over 16 amino acids. CDR3 protein: CASSQGVAGSTDTQYF.

The V gene is TRBV5-4, the J gene TRBJ2-3; the D gene TCRdb calls, TRBD1, cannot be checked with no DNA. Germline CDR1 SGHNT, CDR2 YYREEE (reference sequence). The CDR3 consists of 20 residues. CDR3 region: CASSRLGAPRRGSSTDTQYF.

J is TRBJ2-5 and V is TRBV7-2. The CDR3 extends over 14 amino acids. The germline CDR1 and CDR2 sequences are SGHTA and FQGNSA. The CDR3 sequence: CASSEEFYQETQYF.

V usage is TRBV19 and J usage is TRBJ2-7; TCRdb indicates TRBD2, and absent DNA this call remains unverified. Looked up from germline, CDR1 is LNHDA and CDR2 is SQIVND (reference sequence). This CDR3 has 16 residues. The CDR3 loop reads CASTLTSGGHSGEQYF.

The rearrangement joins TRBV5-1 to TRBJ1-1. Germline assignment: CDR1 SGHRS and CDR2 YFSETQ. The CDR3 consists of 15 residues. CDR3 residues: CASSRNRFMNTEAFF.

This chain uses TRBV6-2 or TRBV6-3 with TRBJ1-5; the TCRdb call, TRBD1, lacks DNA for checking. CDR3 size: 12 residues. Germline values: CDR1 MNHEY, CDR2 SVGEGT. CDR3 sequence reads: CASTNRGQPQHF.

The chain combines TRBV5-1 with TRBJ2-7; TCRdb proposes TRBD1, but this gene call is untestable without DNA. Germline V CDR1 and CDR2: SGHRS, YFSETQ. The CDR3 extends over 14 amino acids. The CDR3 is CASTLTGREDEQYF. Full variable domain (remainder filled in from reference TRBV5-1 and TRBJ2-7): KAGVTQTPRYLIKTRGQQVTLSCSPISGHRSVSWYQQTPGQGLQFLFEYFSETQRNKGNFPGRFSGRQFSNSRSEMNVSTLELGDSALYLCASTLTGREDEQYFGPGTRLTVT.

The chain combines TRBV3-1 with TRBJ2-1; as DNA is missing, the TRBD2 call by TCRdb cannot be tested. Germline V gene sequence: CDR1 LGHDT, CDR2 YNNKEL (reference sequence). This CDR3 region has 15 residues. This chain's CDR3 is CASSPSGGLDNEQFF.

The chain uses TRBV9 and TRBJ1-1. CDR1 and CDR2 (germline): SGDLS, YYNGEE. This CDR3 region has 13 residues. CDR3 protein: CASSGGGNTEAFF.

This chain uses TRBV28 with TRBJ2-5; with no DNA, the TCRdb D assignment of TRBD1 cannot be verified. Germline CDR1 MDHEN, CDR2 SYDVKM. The CDR3 covers 17 residues. CDR3: CASSQLVLRREQETQYF.

The CDR3 protein is CASSGAWGSSSNEQFF. The rearrangement links TRBV2 to TRBJ2-1; TCRdb's D gene call, TRBD1, goes unchecked for lack of DNA. CDR1 and CDR2 (germline): SNHLY, FYNNEI. The CDR3 contains 16 residues.

The chain employs TRBV7-9 and TRBJ1-3; TCRdb designates TRBD1, a call that cannot be tested without DNA. Germline CDR1 reads SEHNR; CDR2 reads FQNEAQ (reference sequence). This CDR3 spans 14 amino acids. CDR3 sequence reads: CASSQDSLGNTIYF.

The chain has TRBV29-1 and TRBJ2-5; TCRdb outputs TRBD2, but without DNA this stays unchecked. The CDR3 sequence is 18 residues long. Germline V gene data show CDR1 as SQVTM and CDR2 as ANQGSEA. This CDR3 is CSVEDGLAGGLAQETQYF.